This T cell receptor beta chain originates from a study of CD8 T cells in Susac syndrome. In the study overall: Blood was drawn from patients with Susac syndrome. At that point, they were therapy-naive, on corticosteroids, or on intravenous immunoglobulin alone.

The CDR3 contains 14 residues. With 7 bases removed from V and 5 bases from J, the gap between germline ends came to 12 bases. From germline, CDR1 is MNHEY and CDR2 SVGEGT. Note on this clonotype: Its antigen remains unknown.

cDNA came from around 0.5 to 1 ug RNA primed by random hexamers. TCRdb itself ran the immunoSEQ multiplex PCR reads through MiXCR, one entry per CDR3 protein. The sample lists 85,000 to 120,000 distinct CDR3 sequences, 94% occurring once. The study, taken as a whole, reports: Clonal expansion of CD8+ cells in Susac peaked in TEMRA cells (and in active patients). Susac-specific public clones numbered approximately 17 in total CD8+ repertoires (and about five in CD8+ TEMRA repertoires).

Sequenced input: CD8+ T cells from PBMCs. This sequence joins TRBV6-2 or TRBV6-3 and TRBJ1-6, with D uncertain. This TCR came from a human donor with Susac syndrome. The CDR3 sequence is CASTNRADNSPLHF. In DNA, the CDR3 is TGTGCCAGCACCAATCGGGCGGATAATTCACCCCTCCACTTT.